Below are 30 T cell receptor beta chains sequenced from a single sample in a study of blood T cell repertoires in COVID-19. Produced via immunoSEQ multiplex PCR; TCRdb's table is partial and in-frame only. The table lists about 220,000 clones, about 80% of them singletons. The sample was PBMCs or T cells enriched from blood (not recorded which). The receptors stem from a woman between 45 and 65 years old who had been exposed to COVID-19.

This clone appeared a few times. The genes are TRBV29-1 and TRBJ2-7, with 9 positions matching TRBD1. Germline CDR1 is SQVTM and CDR2 is ANQGSEA. J was trimmed by 3 bases and V by 2 bases; bases with no gene match: 8. This CDR3 has 15 amino acids. This CDR3 is CSVETLTGGVYEQYF. CDR3 sequence (DNA): TGCAGCGTTGAAACACTAACAGGGGGCGTCTACGAGCAGTACTTC.

This clone was found a few times. For the CDR3, the DNA is TGTGCCAGCAGCCACTCAAGTTCGGGGAACAATGAGCAGTTCTTC. Translating it yields CASSHSSSGNNEQFF. This rearrangement joins TRBV3-1 (or the pseudogene TRBV3-2) to TRBJ2-1, with D possibly matching TRBD2 (5 bases). In germline, CDR1 is LGHDT, CDR2 YNNKEL (reference sequence). Trimming removed 3 bases from V and 5 bases from J, with 14 bases in between. This CDR3 has 15 amino acids.

The rearrangement uses TRBV2 and TRBJ2-5; a possible D gene is TRBD1 (7 bases). CDR1 and CDR2 (germline): SNHLY, FYNNEI. This CDR3 has 17 residues. V was trimmed by 8 bases and J by 0 bases, leaving 22 bases between them. In DNA, the CDR3 is TGTGCCAGCTGGAGGGCAGGGGGGCTCTTCTACCAAGAGACCCAGTACTTC. Translating gives CASWRAGGLFYQETQYF. Supplemented by reference TRBV2 and TRBJ2-5, the full variable domain reads EPEVTQTPSHQVTQMGQEVILRCVPISNHLYFYWYRQILGQKVEFLVSFYNNEISEKSEIFDDQFSVERPDGSNFTLKIRSTKLEDSAMYFCASWRAGGLFYQETQYFGPGTRLLVL.

V is TRBV5-1 and J is TRBJ1-1; D may be TRBD1 (6 bases). V was shortened by 6 bases and J by 1 base, with 10 bases between the two germline ends. The germline CDR1 and CDR2 sequences are SGHRS and YFSETQ. The CDR3 has 13 residues. The CDR3 region has the DNA TGCGCCAGCAAGACAGGAGCGAACACTGAAGCTTTCTTT. Translation: CASKTGANTEAFF.

This clone came up once. This rearrangement joins TRBV24-1 to TRBJ1-4, with D unresolved. Looked up from germline, CDR1 is KGHDR and CDR2 is SFDVKD. CDR3 length: 14 residues. Deletions cut 3 bases from V and 8 bases from J, with 12 bases between. The CDR3 region is CATSDPNQAEKLFF. CDR3 DNA sequence: TGTGCCACCAGTGATCCTAATCAGGCGGAAAAACTGTTTTTT.

This chain links TRBV7-3 with TRBJ2-1, with D tentatively TRBD1 (6 bases). This CDR3 is built from 13 residues. The ends were cut back, 5 bases at V and 9 bases at J, with 14 bases in the middle. From germline, CDR1 is SGHTA and CDR2 FQGTGA. CDR3 sequence (DNA): TGTGCCAGCAGCCGTGTACAGGGAAGTGAGCAGTTCTTC. Its protein product is CASSRVQGSEQFF.

This clone occurred once. The V call is TRBV28, the J call TRBJ1-4, with D possibly matching TRBD1 (5 bases). The CDR3 is 14 amino acids. Germline V gene sequence: CDR1 MDHEN, CDR2 SYDVKM. V was clipped by 3 bases and J by 4 bases, with 9 bases between them. CDR3 bases: TGTGCCAGCAGTTTCCCAGGGAATAATGAAAAACTGTTTTTT. Translated: CASSFPGNNEKLFF.

This clone was seen at least ten times. The rearrangement uses TRBV10-3 and TRBJ2-1; TRBD2 aligns across 9 bases. From germline, CDR1 is ENHRY and CDR2 SYGVKD. The CDR3 has 15 residues. With V trimmed by 4 bases and J by 4 bases, 5 bases remained unmatched. CDR3 loop: CAISVGGGDYNEQFF. In DNA form, the CDR3 reads TGTGCCATCAGTGTGGGCGGGGGGGATTACAATGAGCAGTTCTTC.

As regards this clone: In this CDR3 the conserved last residue, phenylalanine or tryptophan, is missing, so a read error is likely. It is unclear where the CDR3 begins or ends on the DNA, so no DNA is shown, and the CDR3 is as TCRdb lists it. The genes are TRBV19 and TRBJ1-3; the table names TRBD1, a call not compared with the DNA. Including both end residues, the CDR3 is 8 amino acids long. Germline CDR1 LNHDA, CDR2 SQIVND (reference sequence). CDR3 region: CARLGQDL.

V and J are TRBV10-1 and TRBJ2-3, with 7 bases fitting TRBD2. The J segment lost 3 bases and the V segment lost 6 bases, leaving 3 bases of the junction unmatched. Germline loops: CDR1 WNHNN, CDR2 SYGVQD (reference sequence). This CDR3 has 13 residues. As DNA, the CDR3 is TGCGCCAGCAGGGGAGCGGGGACAGATACGCAGTATTTT. Translated: CASRGAGTDTQYF.

The chain combines TRBV5-6 with TRBJ1-5; the match to TRBD1 covers 7 bases. J lost 7 bases, V lost 4 bases, and 8 bases had no gene match. Per germline, CDR1 SGHDT and CDR2 YYEEEE. The CDR3 is 14 amino acids. The DNA for the CDR3 is TGTGCCAGCAGCGGTACAGGGGTTAACCAGCCCCAGCATTTT. Translated, it gives CASSGTGVNQPQHF.

This sequence joins TRBV5-6 and TRBJ1-1; D is ambiguous. Trimming removed 0 bases at V and 3 bases at J, with 9 bases between. The CDR3 totals 14 residues. Germline V CDR1 and CDR2: SGHDT, YYEEEE. CDR3 in amino acids: CASSLDTLDTEAFF. CDR3 in DNA: TGTGCCAGCAGCTTGGACACCCTGGACACTGAAGCTTTCTTT.

This clone appeared a single time. V usage is TRBV21-1 and J usage is TRBJ1-5; TRBD1 is the table's D call and was not checked against the DNA. TRBV21-1 is reported as a pseudogene. This CDR3 region has 15 residues. The CDR3 region is CASSNLGVLNQPQHF. The CDR3 nucleotides are TGTGCCAGCAGCAACTTAGGGGTTCTCAATCAGCCCCAGCATTTT.

This clone came up a few times. CDR3 residues: CATSDPDRAYEQYF. CDR3 nucleotides: TGTGCCACCAGTGACCCTGACAGGGCCTACGAGCAGTACTTC. The rearrangement links TRBV24-1 to TRBJ2-7, with 7 bases aligning to TRBD1. V shed 4 bases, J shed 2 bases, and the junction held 4 bases outside the gene matches. The CDR3 spans 14 residues. Germline V gene sequence: CDR1 KGHDR, CDR2 SFDVKD.

The rearrangement joins TRBV7-2 to TRBJ2-7; no clear D gene. V gave up 1 base and J gave up 5 bases, with 12 bases separating them. The CDR3 totals 14 residues. The germline CDR1 and CDR2 sequences are SGHTA and FQGNSA. The CDR3 spells CASSLGPGLDEQYF. The CDR3 DNA sequence: TGTGCCAGCAGCTTAGGTCCGGGTCTGGACGAGCAGTACTTC.

J is TRBJ2-3 and V is TRBV18; 12 nucleotides line up with TRBD2. Trimming at V came to 4 bases and at J to 5 bases, leaving 4 bases not matched to a gene. This CDR3 contains 15 residues. Germline-derived CDR1 and CDR2 are KGHSH and LQKENI. CDR3 sequence: CASSQTSGGGDTQYF. The CDR3 nucleotides are TGTGCCAGCTCACAGACTAGCGGGGGAGGAGATACGCAGTATTTT.

The genes are TRBV7-2 and TRBJ2-5, with D unclear. Germline CDR1 and CDR2: SGHTA and FQGNSA. There are 15 residues in the CDR3. Trimming stripped 2 bases from V and 5 bases from J, with 15 bases between. CDR3 coding DNA: TGTGCCAGCAGCTTAACGGGTTACGTAAGGGAGACCCAGTACTTC. Its protein is CASSLTGYVRETQYF.

A few counts support this clone. The chain links TRBV19 to TRBJ1-2; weak D call: TRBD1 (5 bases). Germline V gene sequence: CDR1 LNHDA, CDR2 SQIVND (reference sequence). The ends were cut back, 4 bases at V and 8 bases at J, with 23 bases in the middle. The CDR3 sequence is 16 residues long. DNA of the CDR3: TGTGCCAGTAGTACCCAAACCACTAGCAGGGCGACGGGCTACACCTTC. Protein: CASSTQTTSRATGYTF.

This rearrangement joins TRBV7-2 to TRBJ2-7; D gene ambiguous. The germline V gene encodes CDR1 SGHTA and CDR2 FQGNSA. Trimming pared 5 bases from V and 3 bases from J, leaving 8 bases between. The CDR3 is 12 amino acids. The CDR3 nucleotides are TGTGCCAGCAGCCCTATGTACTACGAGCAGTACTTC. Its translation is CASSPMYYEQYF.

V gene TRBV6-2 or TRBV6-3 combines with J gene TRBJ2-1; D possibly corresponds to TRBD1 (6 bases). The germline V gene encodes CDR1 MNHEY and CDR2 SVGEGT. The CDR3 is 13 residues long. V was cut by 4 bases and J by 4 bases, with 8 bases left in between. CDR3 nucleotides: TGTGCCAGCAGTTTAACAGGGTACAATGAGCAGTTCTTC. This codes for CASSLTGYNEQFF.

Turning to this clone: Given a far larger clone just one base away, this is likely a sequencing read error. The CDR3 spells CASSPGLRTDTQYF. CDR3 nucleotides: TGCGCCAGCAGCCCGGGACTGCGCACAGATACGCAGTATTTT. The J gene is TRBJ2-3, the V gene TRBV10-1; D is possibly TRBD2 (6 bases). V was clipped by 6 bases and J by 1 base, with 11 bases between them. This CDR3 spans 14 amino acids. Germline assignment: CDR1 WNHNN and CDR2 SYGVQD (reference sequence).

The chain couples TRBV5-5 to TRBJ2-7; 10 nucleotides agree with TRBD1. V was pared by 2 bases and J by 3 bases, with 8 bases of the junction left unmatched. CDR3 length equals 16 residues. Germline CDR1 and CDR2: SGHKS and YYEKEE (reference sequence). As DNA, the CDR3 is TGTGCCAGCAGCTTACAGCCGACAGGGGGCCTCTACGAGCAGTACTTC. As protein: CASSLQPTGGLYEQYF. Based on the CDR3 plus reference TRBV5-5 and TRBJ2-7, the full variable domain is DAGVTQSPTHLIKTRGQQVTLRCSPISGHKSVSWYQQVLGQGPQFIFQYYEKEERGRGNFPDRFSARQFPNYSSELNVNALLLGDSALYLCASSLQPTGGLYEQYFGPGTRLTVT.

This clone was counted a single time. The chain links TRBV5-1 to TRBJ2-3, with 16 bases that match TRBD2. Per the germline V gene, CDR1 is SGHRS and CDR2 is YFSETQ. With 4 bases clipped from V and 7 bases from J, the junction kept 6 bases outside the gene matches. The CDR3 sequence is 16 residues long. Here the CDR3 reads CASSGTSGGAGYTQYF. The CDR3, as DNA: TGCGCCAGCAGCGGGACTAGCGGGGGGGCTGGATATACGCAGTATTTT.

V is TRBV19 and J is TRBJ2-5; TRBD1 aligns across 7 bases. Per the germline V gene, CDR1 is LNHDA and CDR2 is SQIVND (reference sequence). The CDR3 is made up of 12 amino acids. J gave up 13 bases and V 0 bases, and 5 bases lay outside the gene matches. The CDR3 DNA sequence: TGTGCCAGTAGTATAGAGACAGGGCCGAGGTACTTC. It yields the protein CASSIETGPRYF.

The chain joins TRBV2 to TRBJ1-1; the D gene is possibly TRBD1 (5 bases). Trimming left V 8 bases short and J 5 bases short, with 9 bases between. This CDR3 region has 11 residues. Per germline, CDR1 SNHLY and CDR2 FYNNEI. CDR3 sequence (DNA): TGTGCCAGCGGCAGGGTTACTGAAGCTTTCTTT. Translation gives CASGRVTEAFF.

Of note for this clone: Other DNA sequences in this specimen translate into the identical CDR3. The rearrangement joins TRBV9 to TRBJ1-2; TRBD1 might be the D (6 bases). Germline V CDR1 and CDR2: SGDLS, YYNGEE. The CDR3 extends over 12 amino acids. Between the trimmed V and J ends, which lost 8 bases and 4 bases, there was a span of 12 bases. Written as DNA, the CDR3 is TGTGCCAGTGGGGGCACTATCTATGGCTACACCTTC. Amino acid sequence: CASGGTIYGYTF.

As for this clone: Other DNA sequences in the same sample also yield this CDR3. V and J are TRBV29-1 and TRBJ1-1, with 8 bases identical to TRBD1. The CDR3 runs to 12 residues. The V gene end was trimmed by 6 bases and the J gene end by 3 bases; junction bases not matched to a gene: 3. Germline lookup yields CDR1 SQVTM and CDR2 ANQGSEA. The CDR3 loop is CSVVQGDTEAFF. The DNA for the CDR3 is TGCAGCGTCGTACAGGGGGACACTGAAGCTTTCTTT.

The CDR3 region is CASSLRAGQETQYF. The CDR3 nucleotides read TGTGCCAGCAGCTTGCGTGCAGGCCAAGAGACCCAGTACTTC. V usage is TRBV11-1 and J usage is TRBJ2-5; no reliable D call. Per germline, CDR1 SGHAT and CDR2 FQDESV (reference sequence). Between the trimmed V and J ends, which lost 3 bases and 1 base, there was a span of 9 bases. There are 14 residues in the CDR3.

At least ten counts were recorded for this clone. The chain links TRBV5-1 to TRBJ2-7; the match to TRBD2 covers 8 bases. The germline V gene encodes CDR1 SGHRS and CDR2 YFSETQ. The CDR3 consists of 15 residues. Unmatched junction bases numbered 7, after V lost 3 bases and J lost 2 bases. The CDR3 DNA follows: TGCGCCAGCAGCTCGGGAGGGGGACTGACCTACGAGCAGTACTTC. Translation: CASSSGGGLTYEQYF.

This clone came up a few times. The chain has TRBV2 and TRBJ2-3; 8 bases are shared with TRBD2. The trim removed 6 bases at V and 4 bases at J, leaving 12 bases unmatched. This CDR3 spans 16 amino acids. Germline V CDR1 and CDR2: SNHLY, FYNNEI. CDR3 sequence reads: CASRSGGSPPADTQYF. CDR3 DNA sequence: TGTGCCAGCAGAAGCGGGGGTTCTCCCCCCGCAGATACGCAGTATTTT.